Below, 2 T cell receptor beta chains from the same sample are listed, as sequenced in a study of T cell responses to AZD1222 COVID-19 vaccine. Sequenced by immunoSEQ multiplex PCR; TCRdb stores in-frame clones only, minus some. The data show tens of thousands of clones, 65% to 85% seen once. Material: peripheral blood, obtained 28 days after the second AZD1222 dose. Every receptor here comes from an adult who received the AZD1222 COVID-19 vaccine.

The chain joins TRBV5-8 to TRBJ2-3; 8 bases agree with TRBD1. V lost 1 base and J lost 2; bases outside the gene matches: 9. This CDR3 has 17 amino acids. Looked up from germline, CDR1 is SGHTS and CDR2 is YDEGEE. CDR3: CASSLNVRQGTTDTQYF. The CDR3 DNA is TGTGCCAGCAGCTTGAACGTAAGACAGGGGACCACAGATACGCAGTATTTT.

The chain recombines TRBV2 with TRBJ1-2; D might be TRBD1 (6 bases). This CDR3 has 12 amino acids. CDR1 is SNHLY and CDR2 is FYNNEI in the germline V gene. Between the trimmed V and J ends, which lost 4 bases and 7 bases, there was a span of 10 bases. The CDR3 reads CASSVGGGGYTF. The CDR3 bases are TGTGCCAGCAGTGTAGGAGGGGGTGGCTACACCTTC.